Listed here are 17 T cell receptor beta chains from one sample, sequenced in a study of tumor-infiltrating lymphocytes in primary liver carcinoma. Extraction of RNA together with DNA used about 18-31 mg of unsorted bulk tissue. Using a constant-region primer together with ProtoScript II reverse transcriptase, TCR beta cDNA was made from about 500 ng of total RNA. Library construction for TCR beta comprised three nested multiplex PCR rounds performed with slightly modified ARM-PCR. Amplification in the first two PCR rounds was performed using TRBV1-TRBV30 forward primers and a C-beta reverse primer for approximately 10 cycles each. TCRdb reprocessed the multiplex PCR reads via MiXCR and lists one record per CDR3 protein. The sample records 60,000 to 90,000 distinct CDR3 sequences, approximately 74% being singletons. Sequenced input: liver tumor tissue from sampling region 4. Subset reported: tumor region T4, right-lateral pole. Receptors originate from a man in his forties with primary liver carcinoma and hepatitis B virus infection.

To note about this clonotype: The junction differs from germline at one of its ends, possibly a read error. The chain's CDR3 is CGSSLGVSPVTEAFF. As DNA, the CDR3 is TGTGGCAGCAGCCTAGGGGTCTCCCCAGTGACTGAAGCTTTCTTT. V and J are TRBV14 and TRBJ1-1, with D perhaps matching TRBD1 (5 bases). Germline lookup yields CDR1 SGHDN and CDR2 FVKESK. This CDR3 has 15 amino acids.

As concerns this clonotype: An end of the junction differs from the germline gene, which may be a read error. V usage is TRBV10-3 and J usage is TRBJ2-7; 9 nucleotides agree with TRBD1. The V gene's germline CDR1 is ENHRY and CDR2 SYGVKD. CDR3 length: 14 residues. In DNA form, the CDR3 reads TGCGTCATCAGTTCCGGGACAGGGACCTACGAGCAGTACTTC. It is translated as CVISSGTGTYEQYF.

Many counts were recorded for this clonotype. This chain uses TRBV28 with TRBJ1-1; D remains unclear. V lost 3 bases, J lost 6 bases, and 11 bases lay in between. This CDR3 has 13 amino acids. Germline values: CDR1 MDHEN, CDR2 SYDVKM. CDR3 in DNA: TGTGCCAGCAGTTTGGATCAGGAGGCTGAAGCTTTCTTT. It encodes CASSLDQEAEAFF.

The chain employs TRBV30 and TRBJ1-1; no clear D. The germline V and J ends were trimmed by 5 bases and 3 bases, with 13 bases remaining between them. This CDR3 is built from 13 residues. The germline V gene has CDR1 GTSNPN and CDR2 SVGIG (reference sequence). The CDR3 spells CAWGRREDTEAFF. CDR3 DNA: TGTGCCTGGGGCCGCCGGGAGGACACTGAAGCTTTCTTT.

Comment on this clonotype: An end of the junction differs from the germline gene, which may be a read error. The chain combines TRBV19 with TRBJ2-1, with D possibly being TRBD1 (5 bases). The germline gives CDR1 LNHDA, CDR2 SQIVND (reference sequence). This CDR3 is built from 13 residues. In DNA, the CDR3 is TGTGCCAGTAGCATCCGGACATGCGATGAGCGGTTCTTC. Encoded protein: CASSIRTCDERFF.

This clonotype was recorded at least ten times. V is TRBV30 and J is TRBJ1-4, with D possibly being TRBD1 (6 bases). Looked up from germline, CDR1 is GTSNPN and CDR2 is SVGIG (reference sequence). The CDR3 consists of 13 residues. V was clipped by 4 bases and J by 5 bases, with 11 bases between them. The CDR3 region has the DNA TGTGCCTGGAAAGGGGGTTGGAATGAAAAACTGTTTTTT. Encoded protein: CAWKGGWNEKLFF.

This sequence joins TRBV29-1 and TRBJ2-1, with 10 bases identical to TRBD2. This CDR3 is built from 14 residues. Germline V gene data show CDR1 as SQVTM and CDR2 as ANQGSEA. The CDR3 nucleotides read TGCAGGGTCCTCAAAGCGGGAGGGCCTGATGAGCAGTTCTTC. Protein sequence: CRVLKAGGPDEQFF.

A word on this clonotype: This clone may be a read error of a much larger clone one base away. CDR3 region: CACSFDGVNTGELFF. The CDR3 DNA reads as TGTGCCTGCAGCTTCGACGGGGTGAACACCGGGGAGCTGTTTTTT. The chain carries TRBV7-2 and TRBJ2-2; perhaps TRBD2 as D (5 bases). CDR3 length equals 15 residues. Germline V gene data show CDR1 as SGHTA and CDR2 as FQGNSA.

Concerning this clonotype: It is likely a read error, because the conserved phenylalanine at the end of the CDR3 is missing. This chain uses TRBV11-3 with TRBJ2-2; TRBD2 agrees at 11 bases. V shed 5 bases, J shed 0 bases, and the junction held 11 bases outside the gene matches. The CDR3 is made up of 19 amino acids. The germline V gene encodes CDR1 SGHNT and CDR2 YENEEA. The CDR3 bases are TGTGCCAGCAGCGCATTAGCGGGAGGGCCCCTTTCGAACACCGGGGAGCTGTTTCTC. This codes for CASSALAGGPLSNTGELFL.

The genes are TRBV19 and TRBJ2-2, with D possibly being TRBD1 (5 bases). The CDR3 is 15 amino acids. The V end was cut by 4 bases, the J end by 4 bases, with 13 bases between. The germline V gene has CDR1 LNHDA and CDR2 SQIVND (reference sequence). The CDR3 DNA reads as TGTGCCAGTAGTAGACAGACTGCCATCACCGGGGAGCTGTTTTTT. Encoded protein: CASSRQTAITGELFF.

This chain links TRBV6-5 with TRBJ2-3; weak D call: TRBD1 (5 bases). Germline V gene lookup returns CDR1 MNHEY and CDR2 SVGAGI. The CDR3 extends over 14 amino acids. V was pared by 7 bases and J by 2 bases, with 13 bases between. The CDR3 region has the DNA TGTGCCAGCAACGTTCAGGGATCCACAGATACGCAGTATTTT. Translated: CASNVQGSTDTQYF.

This clonotype occurred many times. The chain carries TRBV29-1 and TRBJ2-2, with a possible D match to TRBD1 (5 bases). V lost 1 base to trimming and J lost 6 bases, with 18 bases between them. Per germline, CDR1 SQVTM and CDR2 ANQGSEA. The CDR3 sequence is 16 residues long. The CDR3 protein is CSVEAAGRSSAGELFF. The CDR3 DNA is TGCAGCGTTGAAGCGGCAGGGCGGAGCTCGGCCGGGGAGCTGTTTTTT.

Comments on this clonotype: A read error may produce the germline difference seen at one junction end. The V call is TRBV10-2, the J call TRBJ1-2; 11 bases are a match to TRBD1. The CDR3 runs 15 residues. Germline lookup yields CDR1 WSHSY and CDR2 SAAADI. In nucleotides, the CDR3 is TGCACCAGCAGTGATTGGACAGGGGGCCTCGTTGGCTACACTTTC. It yields the protein CTSSDWTGGLVGYTF.

Remarks on this clonotype: Compared with germline, one end of the junction differs, possibly owing to a read error. The chain uses TRBV29-1 and TRBJ2-2; D may be TRBD1 (6 bases). Germline loops: CDR1 SQVTM, CDR2 ANQGSEA. The CDR3 is 15 amino acids. In DNA, the CDR3 is TGCAGCGTAGGGTGGGGGCAGCAGAACACCGGGGAGCTGTTTTTC. Amino acids: CSVGWGQQNTGELFF.

On this clonotype itself: Germline is not matched at one junction end, which may reflect a read error. V gene TRBV4-1 combines with J gene TRBJ2-5; D may be TRBD2 (6 bases). The germline gives CDR1 MGHRA, CDR2 YSYEKL. The CDR3 length is 14 residues. The DNA of the CDR3 is TGTGCCAGCAGCCAACTGGGACTGGTAGGGACCCAGTACTTC. This translates into CASSQLGLVGTQYF.

Regarding this clonotype: Just one base apart from a much larger clone, this may be a read error. The chain joins TRBV28 to TRBJ2-7, with D perhaps being TRBD1 or TRBD2 (5 bases each). Between the trimmed V and J ends, which lost 10 bases and 0 bases, there was a span of 19 bases. Germline CDR1 reads MDHEN; CDR2 reads SYDVKM. This CDR3 region has 15 residues. The chain's CDR3 is CATEWDPRASYEQYF. CDR3 in DNA: TGTGCCACCGAATGGGACCCCAGGGCCTCCTACGAGCAGTACTTC.

This clonotype has just one count. A read error may produce the germline difference seen at one junction end. The chain is built from TRBV11-2 and TRBJ2-3; D is unclear. Looked up from germline, CDR1 is SGHAT and CDR2 is FQNNGV. CDR3 length: 15 amino acids. The CDR3: CAISLQASRTDTQYF. The CDR3 DNA reads as TGTGCCATCAGCCTTCAGGCTTCTAGGACAGATACGCAGTATTTT.